This entry concerns a single T cell receptor beta chain. Antigen unknown. Original handling: In the immunoSEQ data, sequences were junction-only and lacked quality scores, so filtering differed. Data came from immunoSEQ multiplex PCR; TCRdb stores just in-frame clones and leaves some out. The D gene and trimming were derived from the DNA, and the V and J assignments and clone size from that table. Of around 1.4 million clones in the sample, 98% to 99% were seen once. This entry belongs to a study of shared clonotypes between healthy human individuals. All donors were Caucasian adults living in Nashville, Tennessee. Study results and caveats: An effect of sequencing depth on clonotype sharing among donors was expected. A handful of donors had roughly 5% of their naive CD4 clonotypes in common.

Sample: naive CD4+ T cells sorted from blood. Subset noted: CD45RA+ positively selected. The sequence was collected from a man under 40 in good health.

CDR3 nucleotides: TGTGCCAGCAGCTTGGAATCCCGGGACAGGGGATGGCAAGGCTACACCTTC. This codes for CASSLESRDRGWQGYTF. The chain employs TRBV5-6 and TRBJ1-2; 10 positions agree with TRBD1. The CDR3 has 17 residues. V trimming: 0 bases; J trimming: 8 bases; junction bases outside the gene matches: 13. Germline V CDR1 and CDR2: SGHDT, YYEEEE.